The 32 T cell receptor beta chains below all came from one sample that was sequenced in a study of blood T cell repertoires in COVID-19. Sequencing was performed with immunoSEQ multiplex PCR; in TCRdb, only in-frame clones are kept and a portion is missing. Found here are 130,000 or so clones, around 87% of them singletons; the top ten hold approximately 27%. Sequenced: peripheral blood. The receptors derive from a man between 65 and 80 years old with active or convalescent COVID-19.

The chain is built from TRBV5-1 and TRBJ2-7; D is possibly TRBD1 (6 bases). CDR3 length equals 14 residues. V was cut by 4 bases and J by 0 bases, with 11 bases left in between. From germline, CDR1 is SGHRS and CDR2 YFSETQ. The CDR3 region has the DNA TGCGCCAGCAGCCGGGACATAAGCTCCTACGAGCAGTACTTC. Translated, it gives CASSRDISSYEQYF.

V is TRBV18 and J is TRBJ2-1, with D possibly TRBD2 on 6 matching bases. The length of the CDR3 is 17 residues. V dropped 4 bases and J dropped 0 bases, with 16 bases sitting between them. Germline CDR1 reads KGHSH; CDR2 reads LQKENI. In DNA, the CDR3 is TGTGCCAGCTCACTTGCGGAGCGGGCAAGCTCCTACAATGAGCAGTTCTTC. This gives the protein CASSLAERASSYNEQFF.

This clone was detected only once. The V call is TRBV28, the J call TRBJ1-2, with D perhaps matching TRBD1 (5 bases). Germline V gene sequence: CDR1 MDHEN, CDR2 SYDVKM. This CDR3 contains 12 residues. V was trimmed by 10 bases and J by 4 bases, leaving 13 bases between them. CDR3 amino acids: CATQGSPYGYTF. Written as DNA, the CDR3 is TGTGCCACCCAGGGATCCCCCTATGGCTACACCTTC.

The J gene is TRBJ1-5, the V gene TRBV14, with a possible D match to TRBD1 (6 bases). The ends were cut back, 4 bases at V and 4 bases at J, with 8 bases in the middle. CDR1 SGHDN and CDR2 FVKESK come from the germline V gene. The length of the CDR3 is 13 residues. This chain's CDR3 is CASSPGANQPQHF. CDR3 DNA sequence: TGTGCCAGCAGCCCAGGGGCGAATCAGCCCCAGCATTTT.

The chain is built from TRBV28 and TRBJ1-4; no definite D call. The CDR3 consists of 13 residues. The germline CDR1 and CDR2 sequences are MDHEN and SYDVKM. Trimming pared 6 bases from V and 8 bases from J, leaving 13 bases between. CDR3 nucleotide sequence: TGTGCCAGCAGAGTGGTGAGCGGGGAAAAACTGTTTTTT. Residues: CASRVVSGEKLFF.

The chain uses TRBV18 and TRBJ2-7, with TRBD2 identical over 8 bases. The CDR3 is made up of 16 amino acids. V gave up 5 bases and J gave up 7 bases; unmatched junction bases: 16. Germline values: CDR1 KGHSH, CDR2 LQKENI. CDR3 sequence reads: CASSSYPFGTRVEQYF. DNA of the CDR3: TGTGCCAGCTCATCATACCCTTTCGGGACTAGGGTTGAGCAGTACTTC.

The rearrangement links TRBV27 to TRBJ2-7; TRBD2 aligns across 9 bases. This CDR3 is built from 13 residues. CDR1 and CDR2 (germline): MNHEY, SMNVEV (reference sequence). V lost 5 bases to trimming and J lost 6 bases; unmatched junction nucleotides: 5. The CDR3: CASSLAGTSEQYF. DNA for the CDR3: TGTGCCAGCAGTCTAGCGGGGACCTCCGAGCAGTACTTC.

This chain links TRBV9 with TRBJ2-7; unclear D gene. Germline loops: CDR1 SGDLS, CDR2 YYNGEE. V lost 0 bases and J 4 bases, leaving 5 bases between the germline ends. The CDR3 sequence is 12 residues long. CDR3 coding DNA: TGTGCCAGCAGCGTAGGAGGTTACGAGCAGTACTTC. The encoded protein is CASSVGGYEQYF. The variable domain in full, with the rest retrieved from reference TRBV9 and TRBJ2-7, is DSGVTQTPKHLITATGQRVTLRCSPRSGDLSVYWYQQSLDQGLQFLIQYYNGEERAKGNILERFSAQQFPDLHSELNLSSLELGDSALYFCASSVGGYEQYFGPGTRLTVT.

V is TRBV2 and J is TRBJ1-5, with 8 positions matching TRBD1. The germline gives CDR1 SNHLY, CDR2 FYNNEI. J lost 3 bases, V lost 2 bases, and 3 bases had no gene match. The CDR3 loop spans 15 amino acids. CDR3 coding DNA: TGTGCCAGCAGTGAAACAGGGGGAAACAATCAGCCCCAGCATTTT. It encodes CASSETGGNNQPQHF.

The J gene is TRBJ2-2, the V gene TRBV5-1; 9 nucleotides line up with TRBD2. CDR1 is SGHRS, CDR2 YFSETQ, per germline. This CDR3 is built from 15 residues. V gave up 6 bases and J gave up 0 bases; unmatched junction bases: 3. The CDR3 coding sequence is TGCGCCAGCACGGCGGGAGGGCCGAACACCGGGGAGCTGTTTTTT. This translates into CASTAGGPNTGELFF.

This clone was detected only once. This chain links TRBV7-8 with TRBJ1-2; D uncertain. V lost 7 bases and J 10 bases, leaving 19 bases between the germline ends. The CDR3 consists of 13 residues. Per germline, CDR1 SGHVS and CDR2 FQNEAQ. The CDR3 loop reads CASTLPPTGDYTF. CDR3 bases: TGTGCCAGCACCCTCCCCCCCACGGGTGACTACACCTTC. Using reference TRBV7-8 and TRBJ1-2 for the parts outside the CDR3, the full variable domain is GAGVSQSPRYKVAKRGQDVALRCDPISGHVSLFWYQQALGQGPEFLTYFQNEAQLDKSGLPSDRFFAERPEGSVSTLKIQRTQQEDSAVYLCASTLPPTGDYTFGSGTRLTVV.

This clone was seen a handful of times. The chain recombines TRBV7-8 with TRBJ2-7; the match to TRBD1 covers 9 bases. In germline, CDR1 is SGHVS, CDR2 FQNEAQ. This CDR3 contains 15 residues. V was pared by 5 bases and J by 5 bases, with 10 bases of the junction left unmatched. DNA of the CDR3: TGTGCCAGCAGCCTCACCCCGGGACAGGGAGACGAGCAGTACTTC. This sequence encodes CASSLTPGQGDEQYF.

The J gene is TRBJ2-1, the V gene TRBV7-2, with TRBD2 identical over 7 bases. V trimming: 7 bases; J trimming: 15 bases; junction bases outside the gene matches: 15. In germline, CDR1 is SGHTA, CDR2 FQGNSA. The CDR3 contains 13 residues. The CDR3 DNA follows: TGTGCCAGCACCTTGAGCCAACGGGAGGCCGGGTTCTTC. Protein: CASTLSQREAGFF.

This clone occurred once. The gene calls are TRBV11-2 and TRBJ1-3, with a weak D call TRBD1 (5 bases). CDR3 length: 17 residues. Per germline, CDR1 SGHAT and CDR2 FQNNGV. The V end lost 6 bases, the J end lost 4 bases, and 22 bases lay between the germline ends. DNA of the CDR3: TGTGCCAGCAGAAGTATTGGTACAGGCATAAAGGGAAACACCATATATTTT. This translates into CASRSIGTGIKGNTIYF.

The chain links TRBV21-1 to TRBJ2-1; the table names TRBD1, a call not compared with the DNA. TRBV21-1 is a pseudogene. The CDR3 length is 17 residues. The CDR3 DNA follows: TGTGCCAGCAGCAAAAAAGCGACCGGACAGTACTACAATGAGCAGTTCTTC. This sequence encodes CASSKKATGQYYNEQFF.

This chain connects TRBV11-2 to TRBJ1-3; 11 bases align to TRBD1. Trimming removed 4 bases from V and 5 bases from J; junction bases left unmatched: 1. Germline values: CDR1 SGHAT, CDR2 FQNNGV. CDR3 length: 14 residues. CDR3 coding DNA: TGTGCCAGCAGCTCGGACAGGGGGCGAAACACCATATATTTT. This gives the protein CASSSDRGRNTIYF.

The CDR3 sequence is CASSIARGGAEQYF. The CDR3, as DNA: TGTGCCAGTAGTATCGCCCGGGGGGGGGCCGAGCAGTACTTC. The J gene is TRBJ2-7, the V gene TRBV19, with 8 bases lining up with TRBD2. Trimming at V came to 3 bases and at J to 6 bases, leaving 7 bases not matched to a gene. Germline CDR1 LNHDA, CDR2 SQIVND (reference sequence). This CDR3 has 14 amino acids.

The CDR3 protein is CASSARGLAGAGANVLTF. CDR3 coding DNA: TGTGCCAGCAGCGCGAGGGGACTAGCGGGAGCTGGGGCCAACGTCCTGACTTTC. J is TRBJ2-6 and V is TRBV7-2; the match to TRBD2 covers 14 bases. Germline CDR1 reads SGHTA; CDR2 reads FQGNSA. CDR3 size: 18 residues. V lost 5 bases and J lost 2; bases outside the gene matches: 5.

This chain uses TRBV23-1 with TRBJ2-2, with TRBD1 matching over 7 bases. TRBV23-1 is an ORF for which the function is uncertain. V gave up 6 bases and J gave up 5 bases; unmatched junction bases: 12. The CDR3 is made up of 16 amino acids. The CDR3 DNA is TGCGCCAGCAGCCCCTGCGACAGGGTCGGGACCGGGGAGCTGTTTTTT. This sequence encodes CASSPCDRVGTGELFF.

The gene calls are TRBV7-8 and TRBJ1-2; 9 positions agree with TRBD1. The CDR3 covers 16 residues. Per the germline V gene, CDR1 is SGHVS and CDR2 is FQNEAQ. V shed 3 bases and J 1 base; nucleotides not matched to a gene: 6. CDR3 sequence: CASSFIRDRDNYGYTF. The CDR3 DNA is TGTGCCAGCAGCTTCATCCGGGACAGGGATAACTATGGCTACACCTTC.

Points on this clone: The identical CDR3 is also encoded by other nucleotide sequences in the sample. The chain uses TRBV15 and TRBJ2-2; D is ambiguous. CDR1 is LNHNV, CDR2 YYDKDF, per germline (reference sequence). The CDR3 runs 13 residues. Between the trimmed V and J ends, which lost 2 bases and 2 bases, there was a span of 3 bases. Written as DNA, the CDR3 is TGTGCCACCAGCAGACCAAACACCGGGGAGCTGTTTTTT. Translated: CATSRPNTGELFF.

The chain recombines TRBV2 with TRBJ1-6; D not resolved. Germline V lookup: CDR1 SNHLY, CDR2 FYNNEI. The V end lost 6 bases, the J end lost 9 bases, and 21 bases lay between the germline ends. The CDR3 is 16 amino acids. The CDR3 here is CASRKDRQVPPSPLHF. The CDR3 DNA is TGTGCCAGCAGGAAGGATAGGCAGGTTCCTCCTTCACCCCTCCACTTT.

The chain couples TRBV6-6 to TRBJ2-1, with a tentative D call TRBD1 (5 bases). Trimming left V 2 bases short and J 1 base short, with 12 bases between. The germline V gene encodes CDR1 MNHNY and CDR2 SVGAGI (reference sequence). The CDR3 is 16 residues long. The CDR3 loop is CASSYRGHKSYNEQFF. In nucleotides, the CDR3 is TGTGCCAGCAGTTACAGGGGCCACAAGTCCTACAATGAGCAGTTCTTC.

The V and J genes are TRBV5-8 and TRBJ2-7; 10 bases agree with TRBD1. The CDR3 runs 13 residues. V gave up 7 bases and J gave up 5 bases; unmatched junction bases: 6. The germline V gene encodes CDR1 SGHTS and CDR2 YDEGEE. DNA for the CDR3: TGTGCCAGCTCCGGGACAGGGGACGACGAGCAGTACTTC. It encodes CASSGTGDDEQYF.

This clone was seen a handful of times. The V and J genes are TRBV19 and TRBJ1-4, with D possibly TRBD1 on 6 matching bases. The CDR3 covers 13 residues. Germline V gene data show CDR1 as LNHDA and CDR2 as SQIVND (reference sequence). V shed 9 bases and J shed 3 bases, with 11 bases lying between them. The CDR3 spells CASTGQSNEKLFF. The CDR3 DNA follows: TGTGCCAGCACAGGACAGTCTAATGAAAAACTGTTTTTT. The full variable domain, its missing parts supplied by reference TRBV19 and TRBJ1-4, is DGGITQSPKYLFRKEGQNVTLSCEQNLNHDAMYWYRQDPGQGLRLIYYSQIVNDFQKGDIAEGYSVSREKKESFPLTVTSAQKNPTAFYLCASTGQSNEKLFFGSGTQLSVL.

The chain couples TRBV28 to TRBJ2-7; 7 bases agree with TRBD2. The CDR3 is 18 amino acids. Germline CDR1 reads MDHEN; CDR2 reads SYDVKM. With 5 bases clipped from V and 4 bases from J, the junction kept 20 bases outside the gene matches. CDR3 in amino acids: CASSTPFSQGGSYYEQYF. The CDR3 bases are TGTGCCAGCAGTACCCCCTTCTCTCAGGGAGGGTCCTATTACGAGCAGTACTTC.

The genes are TRBV7-2 and TRBJ2-5; 8 bases align to TRBD1. This CDR3 comprises 14 residues. Germline values: CDR1 SGHTA, CDR2 FQGNSA. V lost 5 bases to trimming and J lost 3 bases; unmatched junction nucleotides: 5. The CDR3 sequence: CASSVQGVEETQYF. The CDR3 coding sequence is TGTGCCAGCAGCGTACAGGGGGTCGAAGAGACCCAGTACTTC.

The chain is built from TRBV27 and TRBJ1-5; 7 nucleotides agree with TRBD1. From germline, CDR1 is MNHEY and CDR2 SMNVEV (reference sequence). CDR3 length: 15 amino acids. The junction had 5 bases not matched to a gene; V was cut back by 6 bases and J by 0 bases. The CDR3 sequence is CASRVTGHSNQPQHF. CDR3 DNA sequence: TGTGCCAGCAGGGTGACAGGGCATAGCAATCAGCCCCAGCATTTT.

This chain connects TRBV18 to TRBJ1-3; D remains unclear. Germline CDR1 KGHSH, CDR2 LQKENI. V was cut by 3 bases and J by 4 bases, with 13 bases left in between. There are 15 residues in the CDR3. CDR3 bases: TGTGCCAGCTCACCGGGTCAGGTCGCGGGAAACACCATATATTTT. It codes for CASSPGQVAGNTIYF.

V is TRBV5-1 and J is TRBJ2-7; TRBD1 matches at 8 bases. From germline, CDR1 is SGHRS and CDR2 YFSETQ. The length of the CDR3 is 14 residues. V dropped 2 bases and J dropped 4; count of bases not matched to a gene: 5. The CDR3 DNA is TGCGCCAGCAGCTTAGGACAGGGAGAATACGAGCAGTACTTC. As protein: CASSLGQGEYEQYF.

V and J are TRBV9 and TRBJ1-1; TRBD1 might be the D (5 bases). The germline gives CDR1 SGDLS, CDR2 YYNGEE. V gave up 2 bases and J gave up 4 bases, with 15 bases separating them. The CDR3 loop spans 15 amino acids. CDR3: CASSVSQAGGTEAFF. CDR3 sequence (DNA): TGTGCCAGCAGCGTTAGCCAGGCCGGGGGCACTGAAGCTTTCTTT.

V usage is TRBV5-4 and J usage is TRBJ1-1, with D unclear. This CDR3 has 14 amino acids. CDR1 is SGHNT, CDR2 YYREEE, per germline (reference sequence). V shed 4 bases and J shed 0 bases, with 10 bases lying between them. For the CDR3, the DNA is TGTGCCAGCAGCACCGGACTGTTGAACACTGAAGCTTTCTTT. Encoded protein: CASSTGLLNTEAFF.